The rows below give T cell receptor beta chains drawn from one sample of a study of T cell responses to AZD1222 COVID-19 vaccine. Sequencing was performed with immunoSEQ multiplex PCR; in TCRdb, only in-frame clones are kept and a portion is missing. The sample contains approximately 120,000 clones, over 75% of which appear only once. Source: peripheral blood, taken on day 0 of MenACWY control vaccination. These receptors were taken from an adult in good health. The CDR3 runs from the conserved cysteine through the conserved F or W. The D gene is left open where the match is weak. Part of the rows lack a size; the others show once, few, many or a class for expanded clones.

J gene: TRBJ2-3
clone size: -
V gene: TRBV7-2
D gene: TRBD2
CDR3 protein: CASSQRLAGDRTDTQYF
CDR3 DNA: TGTGCCAGCAGTCAACGACTAGCGGGGGACCGCACAGATACGCAGTATTTT

J gene: TRBJ1-5
clone size: -
V gene: TRBV6-6
D gene: TRBD1
CDR3 protein: CATSGQGVDQPQHF
CDR3 DNA: TGTGCCACCTCGGGACAGGGGGTCGATCAGCCCCAGCATTTT

J gene: TRBJ2-7
clone size: -
V gene: TRBV20-1
D gene: -
CDR3 protein: CSALLTYEQYF
CDR3 DNA: TGCAGTGCTCTACTTACCTACGAGCAGTACTTC

J gene: TRBJ2-5
clone size: -
V gene: TRBV7-2
D gene: -
CDR3 protein: CASSLGRWETQYF
CDR3 DNA: TGTGCCAGCAGCTTAGGGCGATGGGAGACCCAGTACTTC

J gene: TRBJ2-7
clone size: -
V gene: TRBV6-1
D gene: -
CDR3 protein: CASSEREIEIYEQYF
CDR3 DNA: TGTGCCAGCAGTGAACGCGAGATAGAGATTTACGAGCAGTACTTC

J gene: TRBJ1-2
clone size: -
V gene: TRBV18
D gene: -
CDR3 protein: CASSPPSGLQTNYGYTF
CDR3 DNA: TGTGCCAGCTCACCACCATCGGGGCTCCAGACTAACTATGGCTACACCTTC

J gene: TRBJ2-3
clone size: -
V gene: TRBV14
D gene: TRBD2
CDR3 protein: CASSQDWTSGGDTQYF
CDR3 DNA: TGTGCCAGCAGCCAAGACTGGACTAGCGGTGGAGATACGCAGTATTTT

J gene: TRBJ2-3
clone size: -
V gene: TRBV2
D gene: -
CDR3 protein: CASAREYTDTQYF
CDR3 DNA: TGTGCCAGCGCGAGGGAATACACAGATACGCAGTATTTT

J gene: TRBJ2-2
clone size: once
V gene: TRBV4-3
D gene: -
CDR3 protein: CASSTPGGELFF
CDR3 DNA: TGCGCCAGCAGCACCCCAGGTGGGGAGCTGTTTTTT

J gene: TRBJ2-1
clone size: -
V gene: TRBV9
D gene: -
CDR3 protein: CASSVDLSSYNEQFF
CDR3 DNA: TGTGCCAGCAGCGTAGACCTTAGCTCCTACAATGAGCAGTTCTTC

J gene: TRBJ1-2
clone size: -
V gene: TRBV6-1
D gene: -
CDR3 protein: CASSEGFEGNYGYTF
CDR3 DNA: TGTGCCAGCAGTGAAGGCTTCGAAGGAAACTATGGCTACACCTTC

J gene: TRBJ1-6
clone size: -
V gene: TRBV19
D gene: TRBD1
CDR3 protein: CASSIGTENSPLHF
CDR3 DNA: TGTGCCAGTAGTATCGGGACAGAGAATTCACCCCTCCACTTT

J gene: TRBJ2-1
clone size: -
V gene: TRBV7-7
D gene: TRBD2
CDR3 protein: CASSLRTSGGKDEQFF
CDR3 DNA: TGTGCCAGCAGCTTAAGAACTAGCGGGGGTAAGGATGAGCAGTTCTTC

J gene: TRBJ2-7
clone size: -
V gene: TRBV28
D gene: -
CDR3 protein: CASRTGAGNVYEQYF
CDR3 DNA: TGTGCCAGCAGGACGGGGGCAGGGAATGTCTACGAGCAGTACTTC

J gene: TRBJ2-1
clone size: -
V gene: TRBV5-1
D gene: TRBD2
CDR3 protein: CASSQLAGAYNEQFF
CDR3 DNA: TGCGCCAGCAGCCAACTAGCGGGGGCATACAATGAGCAGTTCTTC

J gene: TRBJ1-5
clone size: -
V gene: TRBV4-2
D gene: -
CDR3 protein: CASSQDRNFNQPQHF
CDR3 DNA: TGTGCCAGCAGCCAAGACAGGAATTTCAATCAGCCCCAGCATTTT

J gene: TRBJ1-5
clone size: -
V gene: TRBV28
D gene: -
CDR3 protein: CASTLSVGAYQPQHF
CDR3 DNA: TGTGCCAGCACTCTCTCGGTCGGGGCATATCAGCCCCAGCATTTT

J gene: TRBJ2-1
clone size: -
V gene: TRBV19
D gene: TRBD2
CDR3 protein: CASSSGLAVLGEQFF
CDR3 DNA: TGTGCCAGTAGTAGTGGACTAGCGGTCCTTGGTGAGCAGTTCTTC

J gene: TRBJ1-2
clone size: -
V gene: TRBV3-1/TRBV3-2
D gene: -
CDR3 protein: CASSQGNRIGGYTF
CDR3 DNA: TGTGCCAGCAGCCAAGGCAACAGGATCGGTGGCTACACCTTC

J gene: TRBJ2-1
clone size: -
V gene: TRBV14
D gene: -
CDR3 protein: CASSLQRRNNEQFF
CDR3 DNA: TGTGCCAGCAGCCTCCAGCGGCGGAACAATGAGCAGTTCTTC

J gene: TRBJ2-7
clone size: -
V gene: TRBV7-8
D gene: TRBD1
CDR3 protein: CASSPDRDYEQYF
CDR3 DNA: TGTGCCAGCAGCCCAGACAGGGACTACGAGCAGTACTTC

J gene: TRBJ1-1
clone size: -
V gene: TRBV7-2
D gene: -
CDR3 protein: CASSLGGRTEAFF
CDR3 DNA: TGTGCCAGCAGCTTAGGAGGTAGAACTGAAGCTTTCTTT

J gene: TRBJ2-5
clone size: -
V gene: TRBV19
D gene: -
CDR3 protein: CASSPLAGPAETQYF
CDR3 DNA: TGTGCCAGTAGTCCCCTTGCGGGCCCTGCGGAGACCCAGTACTTC

J gene: TRBJ2-1
clone size: -
V gene: TRBV3-1/TRBV3-2
D gene: -
CDR3 protein: CASLGARDKEVEQFF
CDR3 DNA: TGTGCCTCCCTAGGGGCCCGGGACAAAGAAGTTGAGCAGTTCTTC

J gene: TRBJ1-4
clone size: -
V gene: TRBV9
D gene: TRBD1
CDR3 protein: CASSVGAGGNEKLFF
CDR3 DNA: TGTGCCAGCAGCGTAGGCGCAGGGGGGAATGAAAAACTGTTTTTT

J gene: TRBJ2-7
clone size: -
V gene: TRBV6-5
D gene: -
CDR3 protein: CASSYSGSQEQYF
CDR3 DNA: TGTGCCAGCAGTTACTCAGGGAGCCAAGAGCAGTACTTC

J gene: TRBJ2-1
clone size: -
V gene: TRBV7-8
D gene: -
CDR3 protein: CASSLSSPLYNEQFF
CDR3 DNA: TGTGCCAGCAGCTTATCTAGCCCCCTATACAATGAGCAGTTCTTC

J gene: TRBJ2-5
clone size: few
V gene: TRBV6-5
D gene: -
CDR3 protein: CASHRYGLTQYF
CDR3 DNA: TGTGCCAGCCACCGTTACGGGTTGACCCAGTACTTC

J gene: TRBJ2-3
clone size: -
V gene: TRBV3-1/TRBV3-2
D gene: TRBD2
CDR3 protein: CASSQERSGMYGDTQYF
CDR3 DNA: TGTGCCAGCAGCCAAGAGCGGAGCGGGATGTATGGAGATACGCAGTATTTT

J gene: TRBJ1-1
clone size: -
V gene: TRBV28
D gene: -
CDR3 protein: CASSGAGFAAFF
CDR3 DNA: TGTGCCAGCAGTGGAGCGGGGTTTGCAGCTTTCTTT

J gene: TRBJ2-1
clone size: -
V gene: TRBV25-1
D gene: -
CDR3 protein: CASGPSPSYEQFF
CDR3 DNA: TGTGCCAGCGGCCCCTCACCGTCATATGAGCAGTTCTTC

J gene: TRBJ1-5
clone size: -
V gene: TRBV19
D gene: -
CDR3 protein: CASSLASGARDQPQHF
CDR3 DNA: TGTGCCAGTAGTTTGGCGTCTGGGGCGAGGGATCAGCCCCAGCATTTT

J gene: TRBJ1-2
clone size: -
V gene: TRBV15
D gene: TRBD1
CDR3 protein: CATSREVAGGGYTF
CDR3 DNA: TGTGCCACCAGCAGAGAGGTGGCAGGGGGTGGCTACACCTTC

J gene: TRBJ2-1
clone size: -
V gene: TRBV2
D gene: -
CDR3 protein: CASSGAETSSYNEQFF
CDR3 DNA: TGTGCCAGCAGTGGGGCAGAAACAAGCTCCTACAATGAGCAGTTCTTC

J gene: TRBJ2-1
clone size: -
V gene: TRBV28
D gene: -
CDR3 protein: CASSFPGAPINEQFF
CDR3 DNA: TGTGCCAGCAGTTTTCCTGGGGCGCCAATCAATGAGCAGTTCTTC

J gene: TRBJ2-1
clone size: once
V gene: TRBV5-1
D gene: TRBD2
CDR3 protein: CASRLAGEGGEQFF
CDR3 DNA: TGCGCCAGCAGGTTAGCGGGAGAAGGAGGTGAGCAGTTCTTC

J gene: TRBJ1-1
clone size: -
V gene: TRBV6-6
D gene: TRBD1
CDR3 protein: CASSYSRGRMNTEAFF
CDR3 DNA: TGTGCCAGCAGTTACTCGAGGGGGCGAATGAACACTGAAGCTTTCTTT

J gene: TRBJ2-3
clone size: -
V gene: TRBV5-8
D gene: TRBD1
CDR3 protein: CASSSPTGTGLHGGTQYF
CDR3 DNA: TGTGCCAGCAGCTCCCCCACCGGGACAGGGCTCCACGGTGGTACGCAGTATTTT

J gene: TRBJ2-5
clone size: -
V gene: TRBV7-2
D gene: -
CDR3 protein: CASTGEWETQYF
CDR3 DNA: TGTGCCAGCACGGGTGAATGGGAGACCCAGTACTTC

J gene: TRBJ1-6
clone size: -
V gene: TRBV9
D gene: -
CDR3 protein: CASSVSGFEPSPLHF
CDR3 DNA: TGTGCCAGCAGCGTATCGGGGTTCGAACCTTCACCCCTCCACTTT

J gene: TRBJ2-7
clone size: -
V gene: TRBV28
D gene: -
CDR3 protein: CASSLWGTSYEQYF
CDR3 DNA: TGTGCCAGCAGTTTATGGGGGACCTCCTACGAGCAGTACTTC

J gene: TRBJ1-1
clone size: -
V gene: TRBV14
D gene: -
CDR3 protein: CASSQVGAGAHTEAFF
CDR3 DNA: TGTGCCAGCAGCCAAGTGGGGGCAGGGGCCCACACTGAAGCTTTCTTT

J gene: TRBJ1-1
clone size: -
V gene: TRBV11-3
D gene: -
CDR3 protein: CASSSDGTNTEAFF
CDR3 DNA: TGTGCCAGCAGCTCTGACGGTACCAACACTGAAGCTTTCTTT

J gene: TRBJ2-3
clone size: once
V gene: TRBV24-1
D gene: -
CDR3 protein: CATSDLAGAGGDTQYF
CDR3 DNA: TGTGCCACCAGTGATTTGGCGGGGGCCGGAGGAGATACGCAGTATTTT

J gene: TRBJ1-1
clone size: -
V gene: TRBV30
D gene: TRBD1
CDR3 protein: CAWARGAEAFF
CDR3 DNA: TGTGCCTGGGCCAGGGGGGCTGAAGCTTTCTTT

J gene: TRBJ1-5
clone size: once
V gene: TRBV19
D gene: -
CDR3 protein: CASSPGVQPQHF
CDR3 DNA: TGTGCCAGTAGTCCCGGGGTCCAGCCCCAGCATTTT

J gene: TRBJ2-4
clone size: -
V gene: TRBV10-1
D gene: TRBD2
CDR3 protein: CSLPPPRGASGRPAKNIQYF
CDR3 DNA: TGCTCTCTACCTCCCCCGAGGGGGGCTAGCGGGAGGCCGGCCAAAAACATTCAGTACTTC

J gene: TRBJ1-4
clone size: -
V gene: TRBV9
D gene: -
CDR3 protein: CASSLTATNEKLFF
CDR3 DNA: TGTGCCAGCAGCTTAACAGCAACTAATGAAAAACTGTTTTTT

J gene: TRBJ1-5
clone size: -
V gene: TRBV6-6
D gene: -
CDR3 protein: CAIQGGNQPQHF
CDR3 DNA: TGTGCCATCCAGGGTGGCAATCAGCCCCAGCATTTT

J gene: TRBJ1-5
clone size: -
V gene: TRBV7-2
D gene: -
CDR3 protein: CASSLGQDVWHF
CDR3 DNA: TGTGCCAGCAGCTTAGGACAGGATGTCTGGCATTTT

J gene: TRBJ2-5
clone size: -
V gene: TRBV5-1
D gene: -
CDR3 protein: CASSAGQPSETQYF
CDR3 DNA: TGCGCCAGCAGCGCGGGACAGCCTTCGGAGACCCAGTACTTC

J gene: TRBJ1-2
clone size: -
V gene: TRBV14
D gene: -
CDR3 protein: CASSQVETDTNYGYTF
CDR3 DNA: TGTGCCAGCAGCCAAGTGGAGACGGATACTAACTATGGCTACACCTTC

J gene: TRBJ2-1
clone size: -
V gene: TRBV19
D gene: TRBD2
CDR3 protein: CASIDPGGYNEQFF
CDR3 DNA: TGTGCCAGTATTGATCCGGGGGGGTACAATGAGCAGTTCTTC

J gene: TRBJ1-2
clone size: once
V gene: TRBV5-4
D gene: -
CDR3 protein: CASSPGSSRTLNYGYTF
CDR3 DNA: TGTGCCAGCAGCCCCGGCTCGAGCCGGACCCTTAACTATGGCTACACCTTC